This T cell receptor beta chain comes out of a study of cytomegalovirus exposure and HLA in healthy donors. Findings of the study overall: HLA-A and HLA-B allele assignments for most subjects were reportedly predicted accurately using TCR beta sequences.

The PCR employed 60 Vbeta primers together with 13 Jbeta primers. Here immunoSEQ multiplex PCR was the method, and the copy in TCRdb shows in-frame clones only, minus some. The table has 150,000 to 200,000 clones, approximately 70% seen once. Concerning this clone: Its antigen is as yet unknown.

Germline V gene data show CDR1 as SGHRS and CDR2 as YFSETQ. Trimming took 4 bases from V and 4 from J, leaving 14 bases between them. This CDR3 is 14 amino acids long. This sequence joins TRBV5-1 and TRBJ1-1; D gene uncertain. Sequencing input: PBMCs. The sequence came from a middle-aged man in good health and CMV-seropositive. CDR3 sequence: CASSPGLSSTEAFF. The CDR3 bases are TGCGCCAGCAGCCCTGGACTCTCGAGCACTGAAGCTTTCTTT.